The T cell receptor (beta chain) under discussion was sequenced for a study of identical twins. Germline CDR1 is SNHLY and CDR2 is FYNNEI. V was pared by 6 bases and J by 3 bases, with 1 base of the junction left unmatched. The CDR3 consists of 12 residues. The authors used template switching to add a universal primer site and gave cDNA unique molecular identifiers. Via MiXCR, TCRdb re-called the 5' RACE reads, giving one row per CDR3 protein. The repertoire includes a few hundred thousand distinct CDR3 sequences, roughly 8.6% of them detected once, and 2% to 2.5% sits in the top ten. Overall study findings and caveats: Out-of-frame sharing of TCR alpha in monozygotic twins was underestimated by models. Carriage of fewer insertions was seen in abundant cord blood beta clonotypes, whereas memory repertoires showed none.

This clonotype was observed at least ten times. Its antigen is currently unknown. This sample also belongs to another study, concerning yellow fever vaccine responses in identical twins.

The material sequenced was memory (CD45RO+) T cells sorted from blood. J is TRBJ1-2 and V is TRBV2, with 7 nucleotides matching TRBD1. The clonotype was recovered from a woman younger than 30 in good health. CDR3 residues: CASRGQYYGYTF. CDR3 bases: TGTGCCAGCAGGGGACAGTACTATGGCTACACCTTC.